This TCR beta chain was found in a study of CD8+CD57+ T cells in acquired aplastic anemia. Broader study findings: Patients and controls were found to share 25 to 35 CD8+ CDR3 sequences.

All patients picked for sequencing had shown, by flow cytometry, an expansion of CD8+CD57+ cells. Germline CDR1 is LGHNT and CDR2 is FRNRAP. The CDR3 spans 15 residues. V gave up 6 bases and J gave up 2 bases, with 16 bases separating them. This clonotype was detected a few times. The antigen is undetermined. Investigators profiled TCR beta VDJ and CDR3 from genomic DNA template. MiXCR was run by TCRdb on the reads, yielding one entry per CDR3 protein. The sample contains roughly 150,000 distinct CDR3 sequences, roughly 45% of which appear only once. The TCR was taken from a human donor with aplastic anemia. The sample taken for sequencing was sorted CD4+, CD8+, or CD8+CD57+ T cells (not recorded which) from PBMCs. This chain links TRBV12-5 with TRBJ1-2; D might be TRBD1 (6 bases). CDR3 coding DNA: TGTGCTAGTGGGGGGGAGGGGGGCTGGAACTATGGCTACACCTTC. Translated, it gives CASGGEGGWNYGYTF.